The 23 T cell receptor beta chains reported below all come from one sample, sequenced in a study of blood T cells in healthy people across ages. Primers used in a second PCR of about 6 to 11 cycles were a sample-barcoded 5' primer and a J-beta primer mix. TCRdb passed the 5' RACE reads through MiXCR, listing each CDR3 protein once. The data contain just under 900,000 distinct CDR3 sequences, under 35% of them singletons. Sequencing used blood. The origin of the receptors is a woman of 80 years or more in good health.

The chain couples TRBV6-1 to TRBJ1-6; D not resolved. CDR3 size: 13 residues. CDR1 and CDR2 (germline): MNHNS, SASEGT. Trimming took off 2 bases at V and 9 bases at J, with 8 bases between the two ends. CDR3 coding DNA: TGTGCCAGCAGTGAAAGTGTAGGTTCACCCCTCCACTTT. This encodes CASSESVGSPLHF.

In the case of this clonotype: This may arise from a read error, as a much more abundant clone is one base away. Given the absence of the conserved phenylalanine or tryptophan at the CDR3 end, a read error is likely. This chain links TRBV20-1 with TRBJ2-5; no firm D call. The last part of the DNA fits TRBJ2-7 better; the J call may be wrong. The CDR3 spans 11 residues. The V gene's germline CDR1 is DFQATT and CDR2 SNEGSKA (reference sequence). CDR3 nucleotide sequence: TGCAGTGCAAGGGAATCCTACGAGCAGTACTGC. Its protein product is CSARESYEQYC.

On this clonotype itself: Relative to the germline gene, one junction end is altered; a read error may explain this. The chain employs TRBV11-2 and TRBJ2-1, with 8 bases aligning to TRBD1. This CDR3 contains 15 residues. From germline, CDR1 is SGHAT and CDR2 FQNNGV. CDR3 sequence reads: CAGSLSRGRHNEQFF. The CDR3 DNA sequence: TGTGCCGGCAGCCTGTCCAGGGGGCGGCACAATGAGCAGTTCTTC. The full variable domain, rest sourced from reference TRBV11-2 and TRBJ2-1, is EAGVAQSPRYKIIEKRQSVAFWCNPISGHATLYWYQQILGQGPKLLIQFQNNGVVDDSQLPKDRFSAERLKGVDSTLKIQPAKLEDSAVYLCAGSLSRGRHNEQFFGPGTRLTVL.

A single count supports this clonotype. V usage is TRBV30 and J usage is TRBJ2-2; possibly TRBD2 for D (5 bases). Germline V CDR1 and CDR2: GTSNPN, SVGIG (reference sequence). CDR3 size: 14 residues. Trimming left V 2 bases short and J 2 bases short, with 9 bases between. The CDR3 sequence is CAWSFRTNTGELFF. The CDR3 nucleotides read TGTGCCTGGAGTTTCAGGACTAACACCGGGGAGCTGTTTTTT.

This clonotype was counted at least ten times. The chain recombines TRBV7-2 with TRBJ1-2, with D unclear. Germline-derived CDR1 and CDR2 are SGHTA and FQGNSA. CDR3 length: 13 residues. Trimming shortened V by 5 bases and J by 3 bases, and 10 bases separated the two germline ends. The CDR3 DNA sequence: TGTGCCAGCAGCCCCGACCCTGACTATGGCTACACCTTC. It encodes CASSPDPDYGYTF.

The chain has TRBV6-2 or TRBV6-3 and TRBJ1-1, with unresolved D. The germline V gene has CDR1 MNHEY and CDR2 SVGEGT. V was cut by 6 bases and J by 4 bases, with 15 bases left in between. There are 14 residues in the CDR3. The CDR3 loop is CASSYNGVRTEAFF. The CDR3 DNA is TGTGCCAGCAGCTATAACGGGGTTCGCACTGAAGCTTTCTTT.

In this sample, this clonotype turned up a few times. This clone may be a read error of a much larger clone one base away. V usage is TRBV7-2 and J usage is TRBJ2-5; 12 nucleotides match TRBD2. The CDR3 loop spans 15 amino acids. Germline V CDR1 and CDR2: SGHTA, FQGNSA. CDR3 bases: TGTGCCAGCAGCCTAGCTAGCGGGGGGGGCGATGAGCAGTACTTC. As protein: CASSLASGGGDEQYF.

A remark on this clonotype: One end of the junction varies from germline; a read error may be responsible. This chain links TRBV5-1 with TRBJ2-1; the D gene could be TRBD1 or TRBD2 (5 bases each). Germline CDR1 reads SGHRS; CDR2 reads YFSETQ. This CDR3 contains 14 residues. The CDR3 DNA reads TGCACCAGCAGCTGGGGCAGCCGCGGGAATGAGCAGTTCTTC. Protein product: CTSSWGSRGNEQFF.

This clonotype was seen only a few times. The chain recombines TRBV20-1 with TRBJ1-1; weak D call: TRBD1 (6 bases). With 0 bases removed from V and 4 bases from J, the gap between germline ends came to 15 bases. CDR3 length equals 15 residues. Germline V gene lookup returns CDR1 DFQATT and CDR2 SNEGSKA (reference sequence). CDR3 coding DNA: TGCAGTGCTAGAGATGTTGTCGGACAGCCCACTGAAGCTTTCTTT. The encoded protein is CSARDVVGQPTEAFF.

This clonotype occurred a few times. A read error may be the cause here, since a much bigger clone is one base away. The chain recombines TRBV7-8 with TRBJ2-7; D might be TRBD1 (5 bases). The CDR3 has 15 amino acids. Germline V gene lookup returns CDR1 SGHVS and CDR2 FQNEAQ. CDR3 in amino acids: CASSLGISGAYVQYF. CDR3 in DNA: TGTGCCAGCAGCTTGGGGATCAGTGGGGCCTACGTGCAGTACTTC.

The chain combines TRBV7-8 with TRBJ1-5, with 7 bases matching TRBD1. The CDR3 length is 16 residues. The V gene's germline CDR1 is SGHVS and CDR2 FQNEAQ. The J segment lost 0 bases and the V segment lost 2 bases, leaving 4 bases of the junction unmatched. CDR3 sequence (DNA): TGTGCCAGCAGCTTAAATCAGGGGGGTAGCAATCAGCCCCAGCATTTT. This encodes CASSLNQGGSNQPQHF.

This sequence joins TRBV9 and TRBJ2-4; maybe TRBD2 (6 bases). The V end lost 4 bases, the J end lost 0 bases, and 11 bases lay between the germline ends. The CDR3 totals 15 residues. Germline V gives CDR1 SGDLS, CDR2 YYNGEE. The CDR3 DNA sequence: TGTGCCAGCAGCTCTGTCGGGGGAGCCAAAAACATTCAGTACTTC. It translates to CASSSVGGAKNIQYF. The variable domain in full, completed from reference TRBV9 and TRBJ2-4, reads DSGVTQTPKHLITATGQRVTLRCSPRSGDLSVYWYQQSLDQGLQFLIQYYNGEERAKGNILERFSAQQFPDLHSELNLSSLELGDSALYFCASSSVGGAKNIQYFGAGTRLSVL.

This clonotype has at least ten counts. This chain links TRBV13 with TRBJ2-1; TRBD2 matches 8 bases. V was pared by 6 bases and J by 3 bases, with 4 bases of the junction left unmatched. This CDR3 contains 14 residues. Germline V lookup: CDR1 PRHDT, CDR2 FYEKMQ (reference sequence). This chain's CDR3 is CASRRGGGYNEQFF. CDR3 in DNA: TGTGCCAGCAGACGGGGGGGAGGCTACAATGAGCAGTTCTTC.

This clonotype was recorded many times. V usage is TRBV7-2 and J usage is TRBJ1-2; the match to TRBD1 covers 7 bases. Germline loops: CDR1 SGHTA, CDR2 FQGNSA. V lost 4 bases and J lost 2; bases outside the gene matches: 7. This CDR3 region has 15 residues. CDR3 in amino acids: CASSSAGTANYGYTF. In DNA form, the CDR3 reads TGTGCCAGCAGCTCCGCCGGGACAGCCAACTATGGCTACACCTTC.

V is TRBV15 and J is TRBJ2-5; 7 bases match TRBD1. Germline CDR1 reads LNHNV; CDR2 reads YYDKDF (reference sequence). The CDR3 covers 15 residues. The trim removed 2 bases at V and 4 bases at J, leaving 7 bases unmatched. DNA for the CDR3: TGTGCCACCAGCAGATGGGACAGAGATGGAGAGACCCAGTACTTC. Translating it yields CATSRWDRDGETQYF.

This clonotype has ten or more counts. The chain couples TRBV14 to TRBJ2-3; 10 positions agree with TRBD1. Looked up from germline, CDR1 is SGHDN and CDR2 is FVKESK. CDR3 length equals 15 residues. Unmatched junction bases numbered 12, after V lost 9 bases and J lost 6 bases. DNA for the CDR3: TGTGCCAGTGGGAGGACCGGGACAGGGGAGGATACGCAGTATTTT. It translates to CASGRTGTGEDTQYF.

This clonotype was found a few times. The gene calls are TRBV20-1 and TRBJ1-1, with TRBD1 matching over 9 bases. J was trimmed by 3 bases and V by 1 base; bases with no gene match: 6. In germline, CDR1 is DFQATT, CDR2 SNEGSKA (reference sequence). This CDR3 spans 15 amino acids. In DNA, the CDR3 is TGCAGTGCTAGAGTACAGGGGGCGCGGGACACTGAAGCTTTCTTT. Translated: CSARVQGARDTEAFF.

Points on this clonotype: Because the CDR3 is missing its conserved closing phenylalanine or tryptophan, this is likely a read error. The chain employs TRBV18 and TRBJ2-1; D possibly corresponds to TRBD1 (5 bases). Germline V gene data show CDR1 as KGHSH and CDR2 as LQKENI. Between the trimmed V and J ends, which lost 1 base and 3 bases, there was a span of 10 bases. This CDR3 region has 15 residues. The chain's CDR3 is CASSPQIGDYNEQFL. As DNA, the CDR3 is TGTGCCAGCTCACCACAGATAGGGGACTACAATGAGCAGTTCTTA.

The CDR3 nucleotides are TGTGCCAGCAGCCGGAAACCATGGGAGCAGTACTTC. It codes for CASSRKPWEQYF. V usage is TRBV3-1 and J usage is TRBJ2-5; D perhaps matches TRBD2 (5 bases). The V and J ends lost 4 bases and 11 bases respectively, with 14 bases between them. Germline loops: CDR1 LGHDT, CDR2 YNNKEL (reference sequence). The CDR3 covers 12 residues.

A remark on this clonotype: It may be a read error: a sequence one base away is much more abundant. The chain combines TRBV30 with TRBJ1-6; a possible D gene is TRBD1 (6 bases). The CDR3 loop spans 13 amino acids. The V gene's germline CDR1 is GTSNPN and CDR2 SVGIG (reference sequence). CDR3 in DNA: TGTGCCTGGGGTGTCAGGGGAGAATCACCCCTCCACTTT. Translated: CAWGVRGESPLHF.

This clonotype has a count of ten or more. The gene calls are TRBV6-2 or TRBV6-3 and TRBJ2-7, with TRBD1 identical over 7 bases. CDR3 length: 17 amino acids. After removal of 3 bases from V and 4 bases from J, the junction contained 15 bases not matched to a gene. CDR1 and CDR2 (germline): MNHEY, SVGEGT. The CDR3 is CASSYWGIGQEPYEQYF. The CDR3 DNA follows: TGTGCCAGCAGTTATTGGGGCATAGGACAGGAGCCATACGAGCAGTACTTC.

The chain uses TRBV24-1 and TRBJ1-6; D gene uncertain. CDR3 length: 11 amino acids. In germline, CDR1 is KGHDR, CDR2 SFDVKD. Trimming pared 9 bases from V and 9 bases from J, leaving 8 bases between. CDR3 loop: CATGGLSPLHF. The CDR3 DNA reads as TGTGCCACCGGAGGACTTTCACCCCTCCACTTT.

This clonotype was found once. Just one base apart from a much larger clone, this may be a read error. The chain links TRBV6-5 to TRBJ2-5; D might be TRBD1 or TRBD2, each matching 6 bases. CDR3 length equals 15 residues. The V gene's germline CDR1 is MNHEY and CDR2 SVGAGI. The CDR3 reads CAGSYSLGGRETQYF. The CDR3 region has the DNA TGTGCCGGCAGTTACTCGTTGGGGGGCAGGGAGACCCAGTACTTC.